These T cell receptor beta chains were read from a single sample in a study of technical replicates of blood from several donors. Sequenced by immunoSEQ multiplex PCR; TCRdb stores in-frame clones only, minus some. The sample carries under 80,000 clones, about 90% recorded once. The sequenced sample consisted of T cells isolated from PBMCs. These receptor sequences come from a human donor in good health. Some clones in this sample may be carry-over from other donors' samples. CDR3s include the opening cysteine and the closing phenylalanine or tryptophan. D genes are given only for firm matches. Rows may omit the clone size; those that give it use once, few, many or a size class.

v_gene	d_gene	len	j_gene	abundance	CDR3aa	CDR3nt
TRBV15	NA	12	TRBJ2-2	few	CATSRLRGELFF	TGTGCCACCAGCAGACTACGCGGGGAGCTGTTTTTT
TRBV5-4	TRBD1	14	TRBJ2-5	NA	CASSGTGVGETQYF	TGTGCCAGCTCGGGGACAGGGGTTGGAGAGACCCAGTACTTC
TRBV28	TRBD2	18	TRBJ2-1	few	CASSLLGAGGGSYNEQFF	TGTGCCAGCAGTTTACTTGGTGCGGGAGGGGGGTCCTACAATGAGCAGTTCTTC
TRBV19	NA	13	TRBJ2-5	once	CASSRQDLETQYF	TGTGCCAGTAGCAGACAGGACCTGGAGACCCAGTACTTC
TRBV18	TRBD1	16	TRBJ1-1	NA	CASSKWDQGVDTEAFF	TGTGCCAGCTCAAAATGGGACCAGGGGGTGGACACTGAAGCTTTCTTT
TRBV7-2	TRBD1	17	TRBJ1-2	NA	CASSLARFDGQAGGYTF	TGTGCCAGCAGCTTAGCGCGTTTTGATGGACAGGCGGGTGGCTACACCTTC
TRBV9	TRBD1	13	TRBJ2-7	NA	CASSTRQGSEQYF	TGTGCCAGCAGCACCAGACAGGGTAGCGAGCAGTACTTC
TRBV18	NA	18	TRBJ1-5	NA	CASSPFSTGPYSNQPQHF	TGTGCCAGCTCGCCCTTCTCTACAGGGCCCTATAGCAATCAGCCCCAGCATTTT
TRBV4-3	TRBD1	15	TRBJ2-1	NA	CASSQGTGGGNEQFF	TGCGCCAGCAGCCAAGGGACAGGGGGCGGGAATGAGCAGTTCTTC
TRBV7-2	TRBD2	17	TRBJ2-3	NA	CASSLGLAGVGGDTQYF	TGTGCCAGCAGCTTGGGTCTAGCGGGAGTGGGTGGAGATACGCAGTATTTT
TRBV28	TRBD1	13	TRBJ1-2	NA	CASSFTGDYGYTF	TGTGCCAGCAGTTTTACAGGGGACTATGGCTACACCTTC
TRBV6-1	NA	15	TRBJ2-7	once	CASSEGVPGFYEQYF	TGTGCCAGCAGTGAAGGGGTTCCAGGGTTCTACGAGCAGTACTTC
TRBV4-1	TRBD2	16	TRBJ2-1	NA	CASSQAWTSGYNEQFF	TGCGCCAGCAGCCAAGCTTGGACTAGCGGCTACAATGAGCAGTTCTTC
TRBV5-5	TRBD1	15	TRBJ2-3	NA	CASSSRTGATDTQYF	TGTGCCAGCAGCTCACGGACAGGGGCTACGGATACGCAGTATTTT
TRBV9	TRBD2	15	TRBJ2-1	NA	CASSVGLAYYNEQFF	TGTGCCAGCAGCGTGGGACTAGCTTACTACAATGAGCAGTTCTTC
TRBV15	NA	17	TRBJ1-2	NA	CATSRDRGGQINYGYTF	TGTGCCACCAGCAGAGATCGGGGGGGGCAAATAAACTATGGCTACACCTTC
TRBV11-2	TRBD1	16	TRBJ2-2	NA	CASSPNPGQGTGELFF	TGTGCCAGCAGCCCGAATCCAGGACAGGGGACCGGGGAGCTGTTTTTT
TRBV30	NA	13	TRBJ2-5	NA	CAWSVQQGKTQYF	TGTGCCTGGAGTGTACAACAGGGAAAGACCCAGTACTTC
TRBV9	TRBD1	14	TRBJ1-5	NA	CASSMTGGNQPQHF	TGTGCCAGCAGTATGACAGGGGGCAATCAGCCCCAGCATTTT
TRBV2	NA	10	TRBJ2-1	NA	CASEGNEQFF	TGTGCCAGCGAGGGAAATGAGCAGTTCTTC
TRBV5-6	TRBD2	15	TRBJ2-5	NA	CASSLISGRVETQYF	TGTGCCAGCAGCTTGATTAGCGGGAGGGTGGAGACCCAGTACTTC
TRBV5-1	TRBD1	14	TRBJ2-1	NA	CASSLARGPGEQFF	TGCGCCAGCAGCTTAGCCAGGGGGCCTGGAGAGCAGTTCTTC
TRBV27	NA	12	TRBJ2-1	NA	CASSSPGYEQFF	TGTGCCAGCAGCTCCCCCGGGTATGAGCAGTTCTTC
TRBV6-5	TRBD1	12	TRBJ2-1	NA	CASSLDRGEQFF	TGTGCCAGCAGTCTCGACAGGGGGGAGCAGTTCTTC
TRBV19	NA	11	TRBJ2-5	NA	CASGGHETQYF	TGTGCCAGTGGGGGCCACGAGACCCAGTACTTC
TRBV20-1	TRBD1	11	TRBJ2-7	NA	CSAGQGYEQYF	TGCAGTGCTGGACAGGGGTACGAGCAGTACTTC
TRBV28	NA	13	TRBJ1-2	NA	CASGRGINYGYTF	TGTGCCAGCGGCCGGGGTATTAACTATGGCTACACCTTC
TRBV2	NA	17	TRBJ2-1	NA	CASRVVGGGPSYNEQFF	TGTGCCAGCAGAGTCGTGGGAGGAGGGCCTTCCTACAATGAGCAGTTCTTC
TRBV19	TRBD2	17	TRBJ2-1	NA	CASSISRTSGASNEQFF	TGTGCCAGTAGTATATCTCGTACTAGCGGGGCTTCCAATGAGCAGTTCTTC
TRBV18	TRBD1	13	TRBJ1-2	once	CASSPPRGQGYTF	TGTGCCAGCTCACCTCCAAGGGGGCAAGGCTACACCTTC
TRBV19	NA	12	TRBJ1-3	once	CASGQGGNTIYF	TGTGCCAGTGGGCAGGGTGGAAACACCATATATTTT
TRBV30	TRBD2	13	TRBJ2-7	NA	CAWSGGSTLEQYF	TGTGCCTGGAGTGGCGGGAGTACTCTCGAGCAGTACTTC
TRBV25-1	TRBD2	13	TRBJ2-1	NA	CASSGTSGSEQFF	TGTGCCAGCAGTGGGACTAGCGGGAGTGAGCAGTTCTTC
TRBV19	TRBD1	18	TRBJ1-1	NA	CASRTPTGERVMNTEAFF	TGTGCCAGTAGGACCCCGACAGGGGAAAGGGTGATGAACACTGAAGCTTTCTTT
TRBV6-6	TRBD2	15	TRBJ2-2	NA	CASGRAGANTGELFF	TGTGCCAGCGGGCGAGCGGGGGCGAACACCGGGGAGCTGTTTTTT
TRBV11-3	NA	14	TRBJ2-5	once	CASSVPDIQETQYF	TGTGCCAGCAGCGTGCCTGACATACAAGAGACCCAGTACTTC
TRBV7-9	NA	13	TRBJ1-1	once	CASSRGLNTEAFF	TGTGCCAGCAGCAGGGGATTGAACACTGAAGCTTTCTTT
TRBV9	TRBD1	14	TRBJ2-7	NA	CASSVGQGVHEQYF	TGTGCCAGCAGCGTAGGACAGGGGGTTCACGAGCAGTACTTC
TRBV7-6	NA	13	TRBJ2-7	NA	CASSFRTDYEQYF	TGTGCCAGCAGCTTTAGGACAGACTACGAGCAGTACTTC
TRBV5-1	NA	13	TRBJ2-7	NA	CASRRDGAYEQYF	TGCGCCAGCAGGCGGGACGGAGCCTACGAGCAGTACTTC
TRBV2	NA	14	TRBJ2-5	NA	CASRGTAHQETQYF	TGTGCCAGCAGGGGTACAGCCCACCAAGAGACCCAGTACTTC
TRBV19	NA	14	TRBJ1-5	NA	CASSIRDRGQPQHF	TGTGCCAGTAGTATAAGGGATAGAGGGCAGCCCCAGCATTTT